Here is one TCR beta chain with its context. It lacks a known antigen. Per-base quality was not reported, and no clone a single base away is much larger than it. RNA was extracted from bulk unsorted tissue and checked for quality with a NanoDrop ND-1000 and an Agilent 2100. Donors were newly diagnosed lung cancer patients admitted for thoracic surgery in China between August and November 2014, without prior chemotherapy. Anyone who had undergone radiotherapy or chemotherapy before, or who had another cancer at the same time, was left out of the study. Surgical tissue pieces of roughly 1-2.2 cm3 were preserved in RNAlater solution and were kept at -80 degrees C until use. The source of the sample is a study of tumor and adjacent non-tumor tissue in lung cancer (dated by TCRdb to the late 2010s). Regarding the research as a whole: The cohort included around twelve adenocarcinoma, a couple of squamous cell carcinoma and 1 small cell lung cancer patients. The study compared bulk TCRbeta repertoires from lung tumor tissue and matched distant non-tumor lung tissue of some 15 lung cancer patients. Among the approximately 15 patients, ages ranged from roughly 30 to 76 years, some 10 were men and 5 were women, and disease was TNM stage I to III. TCRbeta CDR3 sequencing was performed on thirty paired specimens, with one tumor sample and one normal lung sample collected per patient. Sequencing generated a total of more than 95 million productive TCRbeta reads, averaging roughly 3.9 million reads per sample. Broader findings and caveats from the paper: Peripheral blood was not sequenced, so blood TCRbeta repertoires in these lung cancer patients were not examined. With only approximately 16 patients in the cohort, the authors noted that larger samples and more detailed clinical data are needed. Neither the sequencing platform nor unique molecular identifiers are mentioned in the methods. The top 100 clones made up a significantly larger cumulative share of the repertoire in normal lung than in tumor tissue. Younger patients had significantly higher TCR diversity, and higher tumor TCR diversity was associated with shorter overall and disease-free survival. Tumor tissue showed significantly higher TCR diversity (inverse Simpson) than normal lung tissue, at around 460 vs 160 (P = 0.0075, Mann-Whitney U test).

The germline V gene gives CDR1 as MNHEY and CDR2 as SVGAGI. The CDR3 starts with the cysteine, ends with the phenylalanine, and has 13 residues. Just the 39-base CDR3 DNA is kept, in frame starting at base 1. Trimming removed 9 bases from V and 2 bases from J, leaving 14 bases between the germline ends. Library preparation used multiplex PCR. These reads were obtained on an Illumina HiSeq 2500. TCRbeta libraries were built by three rounds of nested PCR using primers (Table S4), following protocols modified from ARM-PCR. Before sequencing, PCR products in the 200-500 bp range were cut out of the gel and cleaned up using the QIAquick gel extraction kit. Turning to the authors' computational methods: Trimmomatic was used to clean the reads, FLASH merged the cleaned reads into complete CDR3 sequences, and MiTCR assigned the sequences to V(D)J germline segments. VDJtools was used to compute clonal diversity as the inverse Simpson's index. A read counted as productive if the sequence was in-frame and lacked a premature stop codon. TCRdb passed the public sequencing reads through fastp at Q25 and MiXCR, retaining productive beta sequences. Rows merge per CDR3 protein into single entries with the most common DNA and genes. These V and J calls originate from TCRdb's pipeline instead of the authors' own analysis. This sample gives about 110,000 distinct CDR3 sequences in total; more than 70% of them show up just once. The top ten clonotypes cover under 45% of the sample.

Sample: lung tumor tissue. The chain was built from TRBV6-5 and TRBJ2-7, with the D gene call left open. The source is a woman in her fifties or sixties with non-small cell lung cancer. The DNA reads TGTGCCAGTGGGTCGGGTTCTACCTACGAGCAGTACTTC. It codes for CASGSGSTYEQYF.